Below, 11 T cell receptor beta chains from the same sample are listed, as sequenced in a study of blood T cell repertoires in COVID-19. Repertoires were generated with immunoSEQ multiplex PCR, while TCRdb's copy carries only in-frame clones and drops some. In the table there are a few hundred thousand clones, 80% to 90% of which are singletons. Sequences were obtained from peripheral blood. The receptors here all came from a woman between 45 and 65 years old with acute or convalescent COVID-19.

The CDR3, as DNA: TGTGCCAGCAGCTTAGCGGCAGGGGGCGAAAAACTGTTTTTT. Translating gives CASSLAAGGEKLFF. The chain is built from TRBV7-9 and TRBJ1-4; 8 nucleotides align to TRBD1. V lost 0 bases to trimming and J lost 8 bases; unmatched junction nucleotides: 2. The CDR3 loop spans 14 amino acids. Germline CDR1 SEHNR, CDR2 FQNEAQ (reference sequence).

The chain carries TRBV24-1 and TRBJ2-4; 8 bases fit TRBD2. Germline V CDR1 and CDR2: KGHDR, SFDVKD. The CDR3 is made up of 15 amino acids. The V segment lost 4 bases and the J segment 7 bases; nucleotides outside the gene matches: 8. The CDR3: CATSDPRRGANIQYF. CDR3 DNA sequence: TGTGCCACCAGTGACCCTCGGCGGGGGGCCAACATTCAGTACTTC.

This CDR3 is CASSGDSRGYGYTF. The CDR3 DNA is TGTGCCAGCAGTGGGGACAGTAGGGGCTATGGCTACACCTTC. The chain recombines TRBV25-1 with TRBJ1-2; 7 positions agree with TRBD1. This CDR3 has 14 amino acids. Germline V gene sequence: CDR1 MGHDK, CDR2 SYGVNS. Losses at the gene ends were 4 bases for V and 4 bases for J; bases not matched to a gene: 6.

The V call is TRBV3-1 (or the pseudogene TRBV3-2), the J call TRBJ2-7; weak D call: TRBD1 (6 bases). Germline CDR1 LGHDT, CDR2 YNNKEL (reference sequence). Trimming stripped 4 bases from V and 6 bases from J, with 16 bases between. CDR3 size: 14 residues. The CDR3 DNA follows: TGTGCCAGCAGCCCTTGTCCCGGACAGACCGAGCAGTACTTC. Translating it yields CASSPCPGQTEQYF.

The sample holds a few counts of this clone. This rearrangement joins TRBV28 to TRBJ1-1; TRBD1 agrees at 8 bases. The germline gives CDR1 MDHEN, CDR2 SYDVKM. After removal of 3 bases from V and 1 base from J, the junction contained 7 bases not matched to a gene. This CDR3 contains 16 residues. The CDR3 sequence: CASSLGTGAPNTEAFF. CDR3 bases: TGTGCCAGCAGTTTGGGGACAGGCGCTCCGAACACTGAAGCTTTCTTT. Full variable domain (remainder filled in from reference TRBV28 and TRBJ1-1): DVKVTQSSRYLVKRTGEKVFLECVQDMDHENMFWYRQDPGLGLRLIYFSYDVKMKEKGDIPEGYSVSREKKERFSLILESASTNQTSMYLCASSLGTGAPNTEAFFGQGTRLTVV.

The chain carries TRBV24-1 and TRBJ2-2; the match to TRBD1 covers 8 bases. The V segment lost 5 bases and the J segment 2 bases; nucleotides outside the gene matches: 6. Per germline, CDR1 KGHDR and CDR2 SFDVKD. The length of the CDR3 is 16 residues. CDR3 sequence: CATSAATGENTGELFF. CDR3 nucleotides: TGTGCCACCAGTGCGGCGACAGGGGAAAACACCGGGGAGCTGTTTTTT.

This sequence joins TRBV19 and TRBJ1-6, with 8 nucleotides matching TRBD1. The CDR3 is 14 residues long. The V gene end was trimmed by 6 bases and the J gene end by 15 bases; junction bases not matched to a gene: 13. Germline V gives CDR1 LNHDA, CDR2 SQIVND (reference sequence). The CDR3 sequence is CASRVTGESSGLHF. DNA of the CDR3: TGTGCCAGTAGAGTGACAGGGGAGAGCAGTGGCCTCCACTTT.

V usage is TRBV14 and J usage is TRBJ1-5, with a possible D match to TRBD1 (6 bases). Between the trimmed V and J ends, which lost 3 bases and 5 bases, there was a span of 20 bases. Per germline, CDR1 SGHDN and CDR2 FVKESK. The length of the CDR3 is 17 residues. CDR3 sequence (DNA): TGTGCCAGCAGCCACCGGACAGTCCCGGGGTCGCATCAGCCCCAGCATTTT. Translated, it gives CASSHRTVPGSHQPQHF.

This chain joins TRBV24-1 and TRBJ2-1, with 13 bases matching TRBD2. The CDR3 loop spans 19 amino acids. Germline CDR1 and CDR2: KGHDR and SFDVKD. The trim removed 5 bases at V and 5 bases at J, leaving 14 bases unmatched. The CDR3: CATSASLAGGQGSNNEQFF. The CDR3 DNA follows: TGTGCCACCAGTGCCTCACTAGCGGGAGGGCAGGGGAGCAACAATGAGCAGTTCTTC.

The chain links TRBV19 to TRBJ2-7; 8 bases fit TRBD1. This CDR3 is 14 amino acids long. With 7 bases clipped from V and 5 bases from J, the junction kept 10 bases outside the gene matches. CDR1 and CDR2 (germline): LNHDA, SQIVND (reference sequence). CDR3 loop: CASTSDRVMNEQYF. The CDR3 DNA reads TGTGCCAGTACCTCGGACAGGGTAATGAACGAGCAGTACTTC.

The J gene is TRBJ2-1, the V gene TRBV19; TRBD1 might be the D (6 bases). This CDR3 is built from 14 residues. CDR1 and CDR2 (germline): LNHDA, SQIVND (reference sequence). The V end was cut by 7 bases, the J end by 0 bases, with 10 bases between. The CDR3 sequence: CASNGRGSYNEQFF. As DNA, the CDR3 is TGTGCCAGTAACGGCAGGGGCTCCTACAATGAGCAGTTCTTC.